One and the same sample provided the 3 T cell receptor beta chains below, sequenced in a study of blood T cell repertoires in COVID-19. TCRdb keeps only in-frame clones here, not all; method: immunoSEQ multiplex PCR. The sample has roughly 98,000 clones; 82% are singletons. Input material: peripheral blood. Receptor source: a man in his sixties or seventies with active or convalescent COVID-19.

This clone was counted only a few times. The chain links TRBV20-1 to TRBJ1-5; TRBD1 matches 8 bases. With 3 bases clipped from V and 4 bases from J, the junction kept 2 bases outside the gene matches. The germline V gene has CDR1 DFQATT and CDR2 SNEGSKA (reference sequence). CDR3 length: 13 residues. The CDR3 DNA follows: TGCAGTGCTAGTACAGGGGGGAATCAGCCCCAGCATTTT. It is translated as CSASTGGNQPQHF.

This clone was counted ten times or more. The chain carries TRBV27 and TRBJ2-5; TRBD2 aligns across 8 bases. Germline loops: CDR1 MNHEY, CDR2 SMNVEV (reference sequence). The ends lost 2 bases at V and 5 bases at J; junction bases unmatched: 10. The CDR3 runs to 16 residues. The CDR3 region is CASSLLAGGTGETQYF. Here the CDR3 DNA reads TGTGCCAGCAGTTTACTGGCGGGGGGTACGGGGGAGACCCAGTACTTC.

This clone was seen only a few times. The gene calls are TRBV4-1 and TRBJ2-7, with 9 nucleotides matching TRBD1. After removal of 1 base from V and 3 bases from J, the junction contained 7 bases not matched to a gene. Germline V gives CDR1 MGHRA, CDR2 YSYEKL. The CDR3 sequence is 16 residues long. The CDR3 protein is CASSQGLGQGFYEQYF. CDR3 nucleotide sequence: TGCGCCAGCAGCCAAGGGTTGGGACAGGGATTCTACGAGCAGTACTTC.